This record concerns one T cell receptor beta chain sequence. Its target antigen remains unknown. No qualities accompany the bases; no much larger clone lies one base away. These data originate in a study of T-cell memory formation after mild COVID-19 (dated by TCRdb to the early 2020s). Regarding the study in general: TCR sequence clusters from the two donors were largely donor specific. In a couple of donors, T-cell clones that expanded and contracted after mild COVID-19 were tracked by sequencing TCRalpha and TCRbeta repertoires over time. Two young, previously healthy adult volunteers, one female and one male, were included in the cohort.

Sequencer: Illumina NovaSeq 6000. TCRalpha and TCRbeta cDNA libraries were constructed by 5'RACE with constant-segment primers, with sample barcodes and unique molecular identifiers being introduced. Trizol reagent was used to extract RNA from every sample. Library amplification was performed in two PCR steps, and a second sample barcode and Illumina TruSeq adapters were introduced in the second step. Libraries were sequenced on an Illumina NovaSeq with 2 x 150 bp paired-end reads. Turning to the authors' computational methods: With migec v1.2.7, reads were demultiplexed and then collapsed into UMI-guided consensus sequences. Using mixcr v2.1.11, UMI consensuses were aligned to TRA and TRB V and J templates and then assembled into clonotypes. A clonotype was counted as expanded or contracted only if both edgeR and NoisET called the change significant, with noise models trained on biological replicates. For edgeR calls, the thresholds were a false discovery rate-adjusted p below 0.01 and a log2 fold-change of 1. As an exploratory analysis of dynamics, max-normalized trajectories of the 1000 most abundant clonotypes were examined with PCA combined with hierarchical clustering. Separately sequenced CD4+ and CD8+ repertoires were used to assign a CD4 or CD8 phenotype to each responding clone. The raw public reads went through TCRdb reprocessing: fastp at Q25, MiXCR clone calling, in-frame beta chains kept. Here each entry gathers all rows of one CDR3 protein and keeps the most common genes and DNA. The V and J calls and clone size are TCRdb's, not the authors'. This sample comprises 350,000 to 500,000 distinct CDR3 sequences, approximately 20% of them detected only once. The ten largest clonotypes hold 8.4% of the sample.

Results the study describes overall, beyond this receptor: The second-wave clones that peaked on day 37 were not confirmed to be SARS-CoV-2 specific. Contracting CD4+ clones appeared mostly in the CM and EM memory subsets, whereas CD8+ clones were enriched in EMRA. Only a couple of mild cases were covered in the study, and larger cohorts including severe cases with pre-infection samples were considered necessary. The detection of some responding clones in pre-infection memory suggests that pre-existing cross-reactive memory T cells joined the SARS-CoV-2 response. Clones that contracted from day 15 to 85 showed balanced CD4/CD8 phenotypes, whereas a second wave of clones that expanded from day 15 to 37 leaned towards CD4+.

Sequences MNHEY (CDR1) and SVGEGT (CDR2) are obtained from the germline V gene. The germline ends are 13 bases apart after V is trimmed by 10 bases and J by 6 bases. The CDR3 contains 11 residues, cysteine and phenylalanine counted. Only the CDR3 region is kept as DNA, spanning 33 bases read in frame from base 1. Ficoll-Paque density gradient centrifugation was the method used to isolate PBMCs. Recombination joined TRBV6-2 or TRBV6-3 with TRBJ2-7; the D gene is not confidently resolved. The sequencing input was PBMCs or a T cell subset sorted from them (not recorded which). The origin of this receptor is an adult woman who had mild COVID-19 (a few samples of this study predate the infection). The sample titles of this study are shuffled in the database, so cell type and time point are left out; the donor was told from shared clones. The CDR3 region reads CATQFAREQYF. The DNA reads as follows: TGTGCCACCCAATTCGCACGCGAGCAGTACTTC.